Listed below are T cell receptor beta chains from one sample, sequenced in a study of blood T cells in healthy people across ages. TCRdb reanalysed the 5' RACE reads using MiXCR and keeps one entry per CDR3 protein. The sample holds hundreds of thousands of distinct CDR3 sequences, about 53% seen once. The sequencing input was blood. The source is a man older than 75 in good health. Each CDR3 is given with its conserved first and last residue. Each record gives: CDR3 protein, CDR3 DNA, D gene, V gene, clone size, J gene. D genes are given only for firm matches. Expanded clones are given a class, and other clones once, few, many or no size at all.

cdr3_aa: CAISEGRNSYEQYF; cdr3_nt: TGTGCCATCAGTGAGGGACGGAACTCCTACGAGCAGTACTTC; d_call: .; v_call: TRBV10-3; clone_size: .; j_call: TRBJ2-7
cdr3_aa: CSVGTSGSSEQYF; cdr3_nt: TGCAGTGTCGGGACTAGCGGGAGCTCCGAGCAGTACTTC; d_call: TRBD2; v_call: TRBV20-1; clone_size: .; j_call: TRBJ2-7
cdr3_aa: CASSYSGTSDNEQFF; cdr3_nt: TGCGCCAGCAGCTACTCCGGGACTAGCGACAATGAGCAGTTCTTC; d_call: TRBD2; v_call: TRBV5-1; clone_size: .; j_call: TRBJ2-1
cdr3_aa: CASSSINRGSYGYTF; cdr3_nt: TGTGCCAGCAGTTCGATCAACAGGGGCTCCTATGGCTACACCTTC; d_call: TRBD1; v_call: TRBV27; clone_size: few; j_call: TRBJ1-2
cdr3_aa: CASRGGPEGGSYNEQFF; cdr3_nt: TGTGCCAGCAGGGGAGGACCAGAGGGTGGCTCCTACAATGAGCAGTTCTTC; d_call: .; v_call: TRBV7-9; clone_size: .; j_call: TRBJ2-1
cdr3_aa: CSVEGPAYGYTF; cdr3_nt: TGCAGCGTCGAGGGACCGGCCTATGGCTACACCTTC; d_call: .; v_call: TRBV29-1; clone_size: .; j_call: TRBJ1-2
cdr3_aa: CSVIPGETYEQYF; cdr3_nt: TGCAGCGTTATACCGGGTGAAACCTACGAGCAGTACTTC; d_call: .; v_call: TRBV29-1; clone_size: few; j_call: TRBJ2-7
cdr3_aa: CASSYPLSETSGSVRETQYF; cdr3_nt: TGTGCCAGCAGTTACCCACTCTCCGAGACTAGCGGGAGCGTCCGGGAGACCCAGTACTTC; d_call: TRBD2; v_call: TRBV6-2/TRBV6-3; clone_size: .; j_call: TRBJ2-5
cdr3_aa: CASSGAGTGEQYF; cdr3_nt: TGTGCCAGCTCAGGCGCAGGGACGGGCGAGCAGTACTTC; d_call: .; v_call: TRBV18; clone_size: few; j_call: TRBJ2-7
cdr3_aa: CASSSKRRADINEKLFF; cdr3_nt: TGTGCCAGCAGCTCAAAAAGGAGGGCGGACATTAATGAAAAACTGTTTTTT; d_call: .; v_call: TRBV7-2; clone_size: .; j_call: TRBJ1-4
cdr3_aa: CASSPVLGGEQFF; cdr3_nt: TGTGCCAGCAGCCCCGTACTCGGGGGTGAGCAGTTCTTC; d_call: .; v_call: TRBV9; clone_size: .; j_call: TRBJ2-1
cdr3_aa: CASSWLQGVQETQYF; cdr3_nt: TGTGCCAGCAGTTGGTTGCAGGGAGTCCAAGAGACCCAGTACTTC; d_call: .; v_call: TRBV28; clone_size: .; j_call: TRBJ2-5
cdr3_aa: CASQGGSTDTQYF; cdr3_nt: TGTGCCAGCCAGGGGGGAAGCACAGATACGCAGTATTTT; d_call: .; v_call: TRBV25-1; clone_size: .; j_call: TRBJ2-3
cdr3_aa: CASSPRAMSGRTYNEQYF; cdr3_nt: TGTGCCAGCAGCCCCCGGGCTATGAGCGGGAGAACTTACAATGAGCAGTACTTC; d_call: TRBD2; v_call: TRBV3-1; clone_size: .; j_call: TRBJ2-5
cdr3_aa: CASSVSGLAYNEQFF; cdr3_nt: TGTGCCAGCAGTGTCTCCGGACTTGCGTACAATGAGCAGTTCTTC; d_call: .; v_call: TRBV2; clone_size: .; j_call: TRBJ2-1
cdr3_aa: CASSQAGGVNEQFF; cdr3_nt: TGTGCCAGCAGCCAGGCAGGGGGTGTGAATGAGCAGTTCTTC; d_call: TRBD1; v_call: TRBV3-1; clone_size: .; j_call: TRBJ2-1
cdr3_aa: CASWTFPLNEQFF; cdr3_nt: TGTGCCAGCTGGACCTTCCCACTCAATGAGCAGTTCTTC; d_call: .; v_call: TRBV15; clone_size: .; j_call: TRBJ2-1
cdr3_aa: CASSKLSVVGGDTQYF; cdr3_nt: TGTGCCAGCAGCAAGTTATCTGTGGTCGGTGGAGATACGCAGTATTTT; d_call: .; v_call: TRBV7-8; clone_size: few; j_call: TRBJ2-3
cdr3_aa: CSAISRDRVQPQHF; cdr3_nt: TGCAGTGCCATATCCCGGGACAGAGTACAACCCCAGCATTTT; d_call: TRBD1; v_call: TRBV20-1; clone_size: .; j_call: TRBJ1-5
cdr3_aa: CASSWTIGEFPETQYF; cdr3_nt: TGTGCCAGCAGCTGGACAATCGGGGAATTCCCCGAGACCCAGTACTTC; d_call: .; v_call: TRBV7-2; clone_size: few; j_call: TRBJ2-5
cdr3_aa: CSARDLRATDAKNIQYF; cdr3_nt: TGCAGTGCTAGAGATCTTAGGGCTACTGACGCCAAAAACATTCAGTACTTC; d_call: .; v_call: TRBV20-1; clone_size: .; j_call: TRBJ2-4
cdr3_aa: CASSLGIAGSYNEQYF; cdr3_nt: TGTGCCAGCAGCTTAGGGATAGCGGGCTCCTACAATGAGCAGTACTTC; d_call: TRBD2; v_call: TRBV7-2; clone_size: once; j_call: TRBJ2-7
cdr3_aa: CASSTRGVGGNYGYTF; cdr3_nt: TGTGCCAGCAGTACCAGGGGAGTCGGGGGTAACTATGGCTACACCTTC; d_call: .; v_call: TRBV28; clone_size: .; j_call: TRBJ1-2
cdr3_aa: CASSLGTGWWNTQYF; cdr3_nt: TGTGCCAGCAGCTTAGGTACAGGGTGGTGGAATACGCAGTATTTT; d_call: .; v_call: TRBV7-2; clone_size: .; j_call: TRBJ2-3
cdr3_aa: CATGGGSSQETQYF; cdr3_nt: TGTGCCACCGGGGGAGGCAGCAGCCAAGAGACCCAGTACTTC; d_call: .; v_call: TRBV15; clone_size: .; j_call: TRBJ2-5
cdr3_aa: CASSPVGSGAVRSYNEQFF; cdr3_nt: TGTGCCAGCAGCCCCGTAGGTAGCGGGGCCGTAAGGTCCTACAATGAGCAGTTCTTC; d_call: TRBD2; v_call: TRBV9; clone_size: .; j_call: TRBJ2-1
cdr3_aa: CATTKITGVRVRYAYF; cdr3_nt: TGTGCCACCACGAAAATAACGGGGGTTCGGGTGAGATACGCGTATTTT; d_call: .; v_call: TRBV12-3/TRBV12-4; clone_size: few; j_call: TRBJ2-3
cdr3_aa: CASSSRGGQYF; cdr3_nt: TGTGCCAGCAGCTCGCGGGGAGGGCAGTACTTC; d_call: .; v_call: TRBV28; clone_size: few; j_call: TRBJ2-7
cdr3_aa: CASSDEGHLGETQYF; cdr3_nt: TGCGCCAGCAGCGATGAAGGACACTTGGGGGAGACCCAGTACTTC; d_call: .; v_call: TRBV5-1; clone_size: few; j_call: TRBJ2-5
cdr3_aa: CSVTNRISNTGELFF; cdr3_nt: TGCAGCGTGACAAACAGGATCTCGAACACCGGGGAGCTGTTTTTT; d_call: .; v_call: TRBV29-1; clone_size: .; j_call: TRBJ2-2
cdr3_aa: CASSLTSFNAYF; cdr3_nt: TGTGCCAGCAGTTTGACTTCTTTTAACGCGTATTTT; d_call: .; v_call: TRBV6-2/TRBV6-3; clone_size: few; j_call: TRBJ2-3
cdr3_aa: CASSLSHPTQGYTF; cdr3_nt: TGTGCCAGCAGCTTAAGCCACCCAACCCAGGGCTACACCTTC; d_call: .; v_call: TRBV7-2; clone_size: many; j_call: TRBJ1-2
cdr3_aa: CAISEAPGQTYEQYF; cdr3_nt: TGTGCCATCAGTGAGGCCCCGGGACAGACTTACGAGCAGTACTTC; d_call: TRBD1; v_call: TRBV10-3; clone_size: once; j_call: TRBJ2-7
cdr3_aa: CASSDAGYEQYF; cdr3_nt: TGTGCCAGCAGTGACGCAGGATACGAGCAGTACTTC; d_call: .; v_call: TRBV25-1; clone_size: .; j_call: TRBJ2-7
cdr3_aa: CSVTRTSSNEKLFF; cdr3_nt: TGCAGCGTCACTAGGACGTCCTCCAATGAAAAACTGTTTTTT; d_call: .; v_call: TRBV29-1; clone_size: few; j_call: TRBJ1-4